The 5 T cell receptor beta chains listed next were all sequenced from one sample in a study of shared clonotypes between healthy human individuals (dated by TCRdb to between 2020 and 2021). Library preparation used the immunoSEQ multiplex PCR assay. TCRdb carries this immuneACCESS record with in-frame sequences only. Its versions omit some clonotypes, under half of them owing to an unresolved V gene in the studies checked, with the rest unexplained. The sample contains about 1.1 million clones, about 72% of them found a single time. About 0.94% of the sample is taken by the ten largest. Material for sequencing was memory CD4+ T cells from PBMCs. The meaning of the sample's cell subset or site label: CD45RA-negative fraction. All receptors derive from a young man in good health. Some clones in this sample may be carry-over from other donors' samples.

This sequence joins TRBV6-5 and TRBJ2-2; no firm D call. Germline V gives CDR1 MNHEY, CDR2 SVGAGI. Trimming removed 7 bases at V and 6 bases at J, with 15 bases between. The CDR3 has 14 amino acids. The CDR3 protein is CASNSVAVAGELFF. The CDR3 DNA follows: TGTGCCAGCAACTCAGTAGCAGTAGCCGGGGAGCTGTTTTTT.

This clone was recorded once. The chain uses TRBV9 and TRBJ1-1; 7 bases map to TRBD1. V lost 4 bases, J lost 1 base, and 4 bases stayed unmatched. The CDR3 has 14 amino acids. Germline V CDR1 and CDR2: SGDLS, YYNGEE. CDR3 nucleotide sequence: TGTGCCAGCAGCCCTCACAGGGGGAACACTGAAGCTTTCTTT. As protein: CASSPHRGNTEAFF.

The rearrangement joins TRBV2 to TRBJ2-2, with D possibly called TRBD1 or TRBD2 (5 bases each). Trimming left V 6 bases short and J 0 bases short, with 11 bases between. The CDR3 totals 15 residues. The germline gives CDR1 SNHLY, CDR2 FYNNEI. The CDR3 DNA reads as TGTGCCAGCAGCTGGGACGCCGCGAACACCGGGGAGCTGTTTTTT. Protein sequence: CASSWDAANTGELFF.

This clone was detected once. The gene calls are TRBV6-5 and TRBJ2-7; 9 nucleotides match TRBD1. This CDR3 spans 13 amino acids. Per the germline V gene, CDR1 is MNHEY and CDR2 is SVGAGI. Germline trimming cut 11 bases from V and 7 bases from J; bases unmatched to any gene: 12. The CDR3 bases are TGTGCCGCGGGGACAGGGTCCCTTGGGGAGCAGTACTTC. Translating it yields CAAGTGSLGEQYF.

Only a few counts were recorded for this clone. This chain uses TRBV6-6 with TRBJ2-2, with D hard to call. The CDR3 loop spans 16 amino acids. CDR1 MNHNY and CDR2 SVGAGI come from the germline V gene (reference sequence). Trimming stripped 0 bases from V and 2 bases from J, with 10 bases between. Written as DNA, the CDR3 is TGTGCCAGCAGTTACTCGAGTCTAGATAACACCGGGGAGCTGTTTTTT. It codes for CASSYSSLDNTGELFF.